The 20 T cell receptor beta chains listed next were all sequenced from one sample in a study of T cell responses to AZD1222 COVID-19 vaccine. The repertoire was sequenced with immunoSEQ multiplex PCR; TCRdb's copy has only in-frame clones and lacks some. The sample has roughly 65,000 clones, about nine tenths seen once. This sample comprised peripheral blood, obtained on day 0 of AZD1222 vaccination. The receptors stem from an adult in good health.

The chain carries TRBV28 and TRBJ1-6; 10 nucleotides line up with TRBD1. CDR1 and CDR2 from the germline V gene are MDHEN and SYDVKM. Trimming removed 4 bases from V and 8 bases from J; junction bases left unmatched: 8. There are 16 residues in the CDR3. In DNA, the CDR3 is TGTGCCAGCAGTTCCCGGGACAGGGGATGGGATTCACCCCTCCACTTT. Its translation is CASSSRDRGWDSPLHF. The variable domain in full, with the rest retrieved from reference TRBV28 and TRBJ1-6, is DVKVTQSSRYLVKRTGEKVFLECVQDMDHENMFWYRQDPGLGLRLIYFSYDVKMKEKGDIPEGYSVSREKKERFSLILESASTNQTSMYLCASSSRDRGWDSPLHFGNGTRLTVT.

The chain links TRBV7-8 to TRBJ2-1, with 8 bases fitting TRBD2. Germline trimming cut 2 bases from V and 0 bases from J; bases unmatched to any gene: 3. Looked up from germline, CDR1 is SGHVS and CDR2 is FQNEAQ. The CDR3 is made up of 16 amino acids. DNA for the CDR3: TGTGCCAGCAGCTTAAATAGCGGGAACTCCTACAATGAGCAGTTCTTC. Translated, it gives CASSLNSGNSYNEQFF.

V is TRBV11-2 and J is TRBJ1-2; D not certain. Trimming cost V 4 bases and J 7 bases, with 22 bases left between them. CDR1 and CDR2 (germline): SGHAT, FQNNGV. The CDR3 is 16 amino acids. The CDR3 DNA reads as TGTGCCAGCAGCTCCGGGATAGGAGCAGGCCCGACTGGCTACACCTTC. Its protein is CASSSGIGAGPTGYTF.

This clone was found once. The rearrangement joins TRBV6-6 to TRBJ2-3; tentative D call: TRBD2 (6 bases). V dropped 4 bases and J dropped 6 bases, with 14 bases sitting between them. The CDR3 length is 14 residues. CDR1 and CDR2 from the germline V gene are MNHNY and SVGAGI (reference sequence). CDR3 in DNA: TGTGCCAGCAGTTGGGGGGACGGGGATGATACGCAGTATTTT. Its protein product is CASSWGDGDDTQYF.

The rearrangement links TRBV2 to TRBJ1-6, with D possibly TRBD1 on 5 matching bases. Trimming left V 8 bases short and J 0 bases short, with 8 bases between. The CDR3 is made up of 14 amino acids. The germline CDR1 and CDR2 sequences are SNHLY and FYNNEI. The CDR3 here is CASQDSSYNSPLHF. CDR3 sequence (DNA): TGTGCCAGCCAAGACAGCTCCTATAATTCACCCCTCCACTTT.

The rearrangement joins TRBV5-1 to TRBJ2-2; 7 bases are shared with TRBD2. Germline CDR1 reads SGHRS; CDR2 reads YFSETQ. The V and J ends lost 2 bases and 1 base, in that order; junction bases with no gene match: 5. The CDR3 sequence is 16 residues long. The CDR3 bases are TGCGCCAGCAGCTTATCTCCTAGCGGGAACACCGGGGAGCTGTTTTTT. It yields the protein CASSLSPSGNTGELFF.

The gene calls are TRBV30 and TRBJ2-5; weak D call: TRBD2 (6 bases). V was trimmed by 3 bases and J by 1 base, leaving 18 bases between them. CDR1 and CDR2 from the germline V gene are GTSNPN and SVGIG (reference sequence). The CDR3 is made up of 16 amino acids. CDR3 bases: TGTGCCTGGAGGAAGGGGCTAGCGAGACTCCAAGAGACCCAGTACTTC. It codes for CAWRKGLARLQETQYF.

This clone was seen a handful of times. The CDR3 nucleotides are TGTGCCAGCAGTTACTCGATGGAGGGGGGATACGAGCAGTACTTC. It translates to CASSYSMEGGYEQYF. The chain uses TRBV6-2 or TRBV6-3 and TRBJ2-7; possibly TRBD1 or TRBD2 for D (6 bases each). V was clipped by 0 bases and J by 4 bases, with 13 bases between them. The CDR3 runs to 15 residues. Germline V gene lookup returns CDR1 MNHEY and CDR2 SVGEGT.

This chain connects TRBV6-5 to TRBJ1-3; D perhaps matches TRBD1 (5 bases). There are 15 residues in the CDR3. Trimming removed 4 bases from V and 0 bases from J, with 10 bases in between. Per germline, CDR1 MNHEY and CDR2 SVGAGI. The CDR3 region has the DNA TGTGCCAGCAGTTTAACAGGTGACTCTGGAAACACCATATATTTT. Protein sequence: CASSLTGDSGNTIYF.

The chain combines TRBV25-1 with TRBJ2-1; either TRBD1 or TRBD2 may fit D (5 bases each). The CDR3 length is 16 residues. Germline CDR1 and CDR2: MGHDK and SYGVNS. Trimming pared 5 bases from V and 4 bases from J, leaving 18 bases between. In nucleotides, the CDR3 is TGTGCCAGCAGTCCCCGAGGGGAAGGGGCGTACAATGAGCAGTTCTTC. Encoded protein: CASSPRGEGAYNEQFF.

The chain carries TRBV27 and TRBJ2-7; possibly TRBD2 for D (7 bases). The CDR3 is made up of 15 amino acids. Trimming took off 6 bases at V and 3 bases at J, with 18 bases between the two ends. The germline gives CDR1 MNHEY, CDR2 SMNVEV (reference sequence). CDR3 residues: CASSPGGGASYEQYF. The CDR3 coding sequence is TGTGCCAGCAGCCCGGGTGGGGGGGCGAGCTACGAGCAGTACTTC.

This clone was found once. The chain links TRBV12-3 or TRBV12-4 to TRBJ1-2; no clear D. The germline V and J ends were trimmed by 2 bases and 8 bases, with 6 bases remaining between them. This CDR3 is 11 amino acids long. CDR3 sequence: CASSLREGYTF. In DNA, the CDR3 is TGTGCCAGCAGTTTACGGGAAGGCTACACCTTC.

This chain links TRBV6-5 with TRBJ1-3; the D gene is possibly TRBD1 (5 bases). Trimming took 6 bases from V and 0 from J, leaving 12 bases between them. The CDR3 contains 15 residues. CDR1 and CDR2 (germline): MNHEY, SVGAGI. The CDR3 nucleotides are TGTGCCAGCAGAACGGGACGCAGCTCTGGAAACACCATATATTTT. Translating it yields CASRTGRSSGNTIYF.

The chain couples TRBV5-5 to TRBJ2-1; 14 bases map to TRBD2. J lost 1 base, V lost 1 base, and 7 bases had no gene match. CDR3 length: 19 residues. Germline values: CDR1 SGHKS, CDR2 YYEKEE (reference sequence). In nucleotides, the CDR3 is TGTGCCAGCAGCTTGTACGGGACTAGCGGGAGAACGTCCTACAATGAGCAGTTCTTC. Translating gives CASSLYGTSGRTSYNEQFF.

The chain joins TRBV24-1 to TRBJ2-3; maybe TRBD2 (5 bases). Germline values: CDR1 KGHDR, CDR2 SFDVKD. This CDR3 is 16 amino acids long. V lost 2 bases and J lost 4, with 15 bases in between. CDR3 amino acids: CATSDSLAGKADTQYF. CDR3 DNA sequence: TGTGCCACCAGTGATTCCCTGGCCGGGAAGGCAGATACGCAGTATTTT.

This clone was seen only a few times. The chain uses TRBV6-4 and TRBJ1-4, with D unclear. Germline CDR1 is MRHNA and CDR2 is SNTAGT. Trimming left V 7 bases short and J 7 bases short, with 16 bases between. The CDR3 sequence is 14 residues long. Here the CDR3 reads CASNEIERCEKLFF. Written as DNA, the CDR3 is TGTGCCAGCAATGAAATAGAACGGTGTGAAAAACTGTTTTTT.

This chain links TRBV27 with TRBJ2-1; 11 positions match TRBD2. The germline V gene encodes CDR1 MNHEY and CDR2 SMNVEV (reference sequence). The CDR3 loop spans 15 amino acids. The V segment lost 8 bases and the J segment 2 bases; nucleotides outside the gene matches: 5. The CDR3 reads CASQIAGGTYNEQFF. The CDR3 coding sequence is TGTGCCAGCCAGATAGCGGGAGGGACCTACAATGAGCAGTTCTTC.

This sequence joins TRBV14 and TRBJ2-1, with TRBD2 as a possible D gene (5 bases). CDR3 length: 16 residues. Trimming took off 0 bases at V and 2 bases at J, with 11 bases between the two ends. From germline, CDR1 is SGHDN and CDR2 FVKESK. CDR3 nucleotides: TGTGCCAGCAGCCAAGACTATAGCGCAGCCTACAATGAGCAGTTCTTC. Protein sequence: CASSQDYSAAYNEQFF.

This chain joins TRBV29-1 and TRBJ2-3; TRBD2 matches at 12 bases. V lost 7 bases and J lost 2; bases outside the gene matches: 7. Germline lookup yields CDR1 SQVTM and CDR2 ANQGSEA. The CDR3 runs to 15 residues. Written as DNA, the CDR3 is TGCAGCGCTAACGGACTAGCGGGAATCACAGATACGCAGTATTTT. This gives the protein CSANGLAGITDTQYF.

This clone showed up just once. V and J are TRBV24-1 and TRBJ2-2; D is unclear. Trimming removed 4 bases from V and 3 bases from J, with 11 bases in between. The germline V gene encodes CDR1 KGHDR and CDR2 SFDVKD. The CDR3 length is 15 residues. Written as DNA, the CDR3 is TGTGCCACCAGTGACCCCCCCGGATACACCGGGGAGCTGTTTTTT. Translating it yields CATSDPPGYTGELFF.